Only a few counts were recorded for the clone carrying this TCR beta chain. Profiled with immunoSEQ multiplex PCR; TCRdb holds only in-frame clones, not every one. The sample has hundreds of thousands of clones, around 74% seen once. The data were obtained in a study of shared clonotypes between healthy human individuals. CDR1 is MNHNS and CDR2 is SASEGT in the germline V gene. V was trimmed by 6 bases and J by 4 bases, leaving 7 bases between them. The CDR3 is 12 amino acids. Sequencing input: memory CD4+ T cells sorted from blood. Subset described: CD45RA-negative fraction. The rearrangement links TRBV6-1 to TRBJ1-3; D gene uncertain. This sequence was found in a young man in good health. CDR3 region: CASSRYGNTIYF. In DNA form, the CDR3 reads TGTGCCAGCAGCAGATACGGAAACACCATATATTTT.